Reported below is one T cell receptor beta chain. The antigen is undetermined. The entry originates in a study of beta chain features in type 1 diabetes. General study points: Type 1 diabetes patients showed a moderate but significant shortening of TCRB CDR3s in all four CD4+ subsets.

V dropped 2 bases and J dropped 2 bases, with 15 bases sitting between them. The CDR3 contains 15 residues. Germline V gene data show CDR1 as GTSNPN and CDR2 as SVGIG (reference sequence). Expressed TCRB transcripts were sequenced because the isolated RNA had all been reverse transcribed beforehand. Assay: immunoSEQ multiplex PCR; the TCRdb copy retains only in-frame clones and omits some. The table shows 390,000 or so clones, with about 15% occurring only once. Sequencing used naive CD4+ T cells from blood. The V call is TRBV30, the J call TRBJ1-1; tentatively, D is TRBD1 (5 bases). The TCR originated in a man younger than 40 in good health. CDR3 in amino acids: CAWSRGVSANTEAFF. CDR3 sequence (DNA): TGTGCCTGGAGTAGGGGTGTGTCAGCCAACACTGAAGCTTTCTTT.